These 32 T cell receptor beta chains originate from one sample sequenced in a study of blood T cell repertoires in COVID-19. Libraries were prepared by immunoSEQ multiplex PCR; TCRdb keeps only in-frame clonotypes and omits some of them. In the table there are around 250,000 clones, about 87% of which are singletons. Sequenced material: PBMCs or T cells enriched from blood (not recorded which). The receptors were sampled from a woman in her forties or fifties who had recovered from COVID-19.

V gene TRBV7-3 combines with J gene TRBJ2-7; 16 bases are a match to TRBD2. The junction had 1 base not matched to a gene; V was cut back by 0 bases and J by 2 bases. This CDR3 is 17 amino acids long. The germline gives CDR1 SGHTA, CDR2 FQGTGA. CDR3 sequence (DNA): TGTGCCAGCAGCTTAACCGGGACTAGCGGGAGGGCCTACGAGCAGTACTTC. It codes for CASSLTGTSGRAYEQYF.

Only a few counts were recorded for this clone. The chain recombines TRBV27 with TRBJ2-7, with 10 bases that match TRBD1. CDR3 length: 15 amino acids. Germline V gene data show CDR1 as MNHEY and CDR2 as SMNVEV (reference sequence). V lost 5 bases to trimming and J lost 1 base; unmatched junction nucleotides: 5. The CDR3 DNA is TGTGCCAGCAGTCTCTGGACAGGGGGGTCCTACGAGCAGTACTTC. Translated: CASSLWTGGSYEQYF.

V and J are TRBV28 and TRBJ2-3, with 9 bases identical to TRBD2. Germline CDR1 and CDR2: MDHEN and SYDVKM. V lost 3 bases and J lost 5; bases outside the gene matches: 9. CDR3 length: 16 residues. Written as DNA, the CDR3 is TGTGCCAGCAGTTTGACAGGAAAGCGGGAGGAAGATACGCAGTATTTT. Translation: CASSLTGKREEDTQYF.

CDR3 nucleotide sequence: TGTGCCAGCAGGTACGCAGGGGACTCCTACGAGCAGTACTTC. It codes for CASRYAGDSYEQYF. The V gene is TRBV6-2 or TRBV6-3, the J gene TRBJ2-7; perhaps TRBD1 as D (6 bases). The CDR3 is 14 amino acids. Germline-derived CDR1 and CDR2 are MNHEY and SVGEGT. Trimming removed 6 bases at V and 0 bases at J, with 12 bases between.

The rearrangement joins TRBV4-1 to TRBJ2-1; 8 bases fit TRBD2. The CDR3 has 18 residues. CDR1 is MGHRA, CDR2 YSYEKL, per germline. J lost 2 bases, V lost 3 bases, and 12 bases had no gene match. CDR3 in amino acids: CASSQGVQREPTYNEQFF. The CDR3 DNA sequence: TGCGCCAGCAGCCAGGGGGTCCAGCGGGAGCCAACCTACAATGAGCAGTTCTTC.

The chain couples TRBV10-3 to TRBJ1-2; D might be TRBD1 (5 bases). Trimming removed 3 bases from V and 0 bases from J, with 11 bases in between. Germline-derived CDR1 and CDR2 are ENHRY and SYGVKD. This CDR3 spans 15 amino acids. CDR3 sequence: CAISDRGRTNYGYTF. The CDR3 bases are TGTGCCATCAGTGATAGGGGTAGAACTAACTATGGCTACACCTTC.

V gene TRBV7-9 combines with J gene TRBJ1-4; 9 bases agree with TRBD1. This CDR3 is 17 amino acids long. Germline V CDR1 and CDR2: SEHNR, FQNEAQ (reference sequence). Trimming took 2 bases from V and 5 from J; bases not matched to a gene: 9. The CDR3 DNA reads TGTGCCAGCAGCTTAAAAATCTTCGGGACAGGGAATGAAAAACTGTTTTTT. Amino acid sequence: CASSLKIFGTGNEKLFF.

This clone was found once. The J gene is TRBJ2-7, the V gene TRBV5-1, with unresolved D. The CDR3 runs to 13 residues. Trimming shortened V by 0 bases and J by 13 bases, and 17 bases separated the two germline ends. CDR1 and CDR2 (germline): SGHRS, YFSETQ. The CDR3 sequence: CASSLAIDTSLYF. Here the CDR3 DNA reads TGCGCCAGCAGCTTGGCCATAGATACGTCACTCTACTTC.

The V call is TRBV6-5, the J call TRBJ2-2, with 7 positions matching TRBD1. This CDR3 has 14 amino acids. Germline V gene sequence: CDR1 MNHEY, CDR2 SVGAGI. J gave up 4 bases and V 5 bases, and 4 bases lay outside the gene matches. The CDR3 coding sequence is TGTGCCAGCAGTCCGGGACAGAGCACCGGGGAGCTGTTTTTT. This translates into CASSPGQSTGELFF.

The rearrangement links TRBV28 to TRBJ1-2, with 7 nucleotides matching TRBD1. The junction had 7 bases not matched to a gene; V was cut back by 5 bases and J by 7 bases. The CDR3 runs to 13 residues. From germline, CDR1 is MDHEN and CDR2 SYDVKM. CDR3 residues: CASSANRGSGYTF. CDR3 coding DNA: TGTGCCAGCAGTGCCAACAGGGGATCTGGCTACACCTTC.

The gene calls are TRBV9 and TRBJ2-1, with 8 bases fitting TRBD2. The length of the CDR3 is 16 residues. The J segment lost 6 bases and the V segment lost 3 bases, leaving 11 bases of the junction unmatched. Germline-derived CDR1 and CDR2 are SGDLS and YYNGEE. DNA for the CDR3: TGTGCCAGCAGCGCGTACCCGGGACTAGGCGGCAATGAGCAGTTCTTC. Translation: CASSAYPGLGGNEQFF.

The V call is TRBV11-2, the J call TRBJ2-7; D is undetermined. The length of the CDR3 is 11 residues. Germline CDR1 reads SGHAT; CDR2 reads FQNNGV. V dropped 2 bases and J dropped 5 bases, with 4 bases sitting between them. The DNA for the CDR3 is TGTGCCAGCAGCTTAATTAACGAGCAGTACTTC. Encoded protein: CASSLINEQYF. The variable domain in full, with the rest retrieved from reference TRBV11-2 and TRBJ2-7, is EAGVAQSPRYKIIEKRQSVAFWCNPISGHATLYWYQQILGQGPKLLIQFQNNGVVDDSQLPKDRFSAERLKGVDSTLKIQPAKLEDSAVYLCASSLINEQYFGPGTRLTVT.

The rearrangement uses TRBV6-4 and TRBJ2-7; D perhaps matches TRBD1 (6 bases). In germline, CDR1 is MRHNA, CDR2 SNTAGT. Trimming stripped 3 bases from V and 4 bases from J, with 13 bases between. The CDR3 consists of 14 residues. The CDR3 region is CASSERAGVYEQYF. CDR3 nucleotides: TGTGCCAGCAGTGAAAGGGCAGGGGTGTACGAGCAGTACTTC.

The chain links TRBV19 to TRBJ2-3; D not resolved. Germline V gene sequence: CDR1 LNHDA, CDR2 SQIVND (reference sequence). This CDR3 has 14 amino acids. Deletions cut 0 bases from V and 2 bases from J, with 6 bases between. In DNA form, the CDR3 reads TGTGCCAGTAGTATAGAGCGGTTCACAGATACGCAGTATTTT. It yields the protein CASSIERFTDTQYF.

V is TRBV10-3 and J is TRBJ2-7; 7 nucleotides agree with TRBD1. From germline, CDR1 is ENHRY and CDR2 SYGVKD. J lost 6 bases, V lost 6 bases, and 11 bases had no gene match. CDR3 length: 14 amino acids. The CDR3 reads CAISRDRMAPEQYF. In DNA form, the CDR3 reads TGTGCCATCAGCCGGGACAGAATGGCCCCCGAGCAGTACTTC.

V and J are TRBV28 and TRBJ2-1; D is possibly TRBD1 (9 bases). Trimming pared 5 bases from V and 1 base from J, leaving 33 bases between. This CDR3 comprises 22 residues. From germline, CDR1 is MDHEN and CDR2 SYDVKM. CDR3 loop: CASSAGQGRSSGDKRSYNEQFF. In nucleotides, the CDR3 is TGTGCCAGCAGTGCAGGACAGGGGCGGAGTAGCGGGGACAAGAGGTCCTACAATGAGCAGTTCTTC.

The V gene is TRBV12-3 or TRBV12-4, the J gene TRBJ1-2; D is perhaps TRBD1 (6 bases). The CDR3 loop spans 12 amino acids. V lost 3 bases to trimming and J lost 8 bases, with 10 bases between them. The CDR3 sequence: CASSFSTGGYTF. The CDR3 region has the DNA TGTGCCAGCAGTTTCAGTACAGGGGGCTACACCTTC.

V is TRBV28 and J is TRBJ1-6; D ambiguous. The CDR3 is 14 residues long. V was shortened by 6 bases and J by 5 bases, with 11 bases between the two germline ends. The V gene's germline CDR1 is MDHEN and CDR2 SYDVKM. The CDR3 bases are TGTGCCAGCAGCCAAGACATGAATAATTCACCCCTCCACTTT. Its translation: CASSQDMNNSPLHF.

The chain recombines TRBV7-8 with TRBJ1-6, with 7 nucleotides matching TRBD1. V lost 4 bases to trimming and J lost 7 bases; unmatched junction nucleotides: 16. Germline lookup yields CDR1 SGHVS and CDR2 FQNEAQ. The CDR3 spans 18 residues. The CDR3 DNA follows: TGTGCCAGCAGCTCCGATCCCGGGTCGACAGGGAGAAATTCACCCCTCCACTTT. As protein: CASSSDPGSTGRNSPLHF.

The J gene is TRBJ2-6, the V gene TRBV5-4, with 8 bases lining up with TRBD1. The trim removed 5 bases at V and 3 bases at J, leaving 7 bases unmatched. Germline loops: CDR1 SGHNT, CDR2 YYREEE (reference sequence). CDR3 length: 16 amino acids. CDR3 nucleotide sequence: TGTGCCAGCAGAAGAACAGGGGGAAGTGGGGCCAACGTCCTGACTTTC. Translating it yields CASRRTGGSGANVLTF.

J is TRBJ2-1 and V is TRBV11-2; no firm D call. The CDR3 has 13 residues. The germline CDR1 and CDR2 sequences are SGHAT and FQNNGV. V gave up 2 bases and J gave up 9 bases, with 11 bases separating them. In DNA, the CDR3 is TGTGCCAGCAGCTTACTGCATCTCGGTGAGCAGTTCTTC. Translation: CASSLLHLGEQFF.

As regards this clone: One junction end disagrees with the germline gene, perhaps due to a read error. V is TRBV5-1 and J is TRBJ2-2; 7 bases agree with TRBD1. The CDR3 covers 17 residues. Germline V gene data show CDR1 as SGHRS and CDR2 as YFSETQ. CDR3 DNA: TGCGCCAGCAGCGCTAGACAGGGCGGATCGAAAACCGGGGAGCTGTTTTTT. Protein: CASSARQGGSKTGELFF. The full variable domain, completed using reference TRBV5-1 and TRBJ2-2, is KAGVTQTPRYLIKTRGQQVTLSCSPISGHRSVSWYQQTPGQGLQFLFEYFSETQRNKGNFPGRFSGRQFSNSRSEMNVSTLELGDSALYLCASSARQGGSKTGELFFGEGSRLTVL.

This clone was counted a few times. This CDR3 is CSVGGGNQPQHF. The CDR3 coding sequence is TGCAGCGTTGGGGGAGGTAATCAGCCCCAGCATTTT. The V and J genes are TRBV29-1 and TRBJ1-5; D is ambiguous. V was pared by 4 bases and J by 4 bases, with 8 bases between. Germline CDR1 reads SQVTM; CDR2 reads ANQGSEA. The CDR3 has 12 amino acids.

The CDR3 here is CSVADGYNSPLHF. The CDR3 DNA reads TGCAGCGTAGCTGACGGGTACAATTCACCCCTCCACTTT. The chain uses TRBV29-1 and TRBJ1-6; D unresolved. The germline V and J ends were trimmed by 6 bases and 7 bases, with 13 bases remaining between them. CDR3 size: 13 residues. Germline V CDR1 and CDR2: SQVTM, ANQGSEA.

A few counts support this clone. This chain connects TRBV28 to TRBJ1-2; TRBD1 aligns across 9 bases. Germline CDR1 is MDHEN and CDR2 is SYDVKM. The CDR3 spans 15 residues. The junction had 10 bases not matched to a gene; V was cut back by 6 bases and J by 5 bases. Written as DNA, the CDR3 is TGTGCCAGCAGGGGGGTGGACAGGGGAATTTATGGCTACACCTTC. It is translated as CASRGVDRGIYGYTF.

Of note for this clone: Other DNA sequences from this sample encode an identical CDR3 as well. The V and J genes are TRBV2 and TRBJ1-1; D is ambiguous. The CDR3 covers 11 residues. Trimming shortened V by 3 bases and J by 5 bases, and 4 bases separated the two germline ends. CDR1 and CDR2 (germline): SNHLY, FYNNEI. The CDR3 DNA sequence: TGTGCCAGCAGTGAGCGGACTGAAGCTTTCTTT. Protein sequence: CASSERTEAFF.

The V call is TRBV5-5, the J call TRBJ1-3; 8 positions match TRBD1. With V trimmed by 6 bases and J by 1 base, 3 bases remained unmatched. The germline V gene encodes CDR1 SGHKS and CDR2 YYEKEE (reference sequence). CDR3 length: 14 residues. DNA of the CDR3: TGTGCCAGCATCGACAGGGGTTCTGGAAACACCATATATTTT. The encoded protein is CASIDRGSGNTIYF.

The CDR3 sequence: CASSTTGGRQPQHF. The CDR3 DNA follows: TGCGCCAGCAGCACCACAGGCGGAAGGCAGCCCCAGCATTTT. The genes are TRBV5-1 and TRBJ1-5; D may be TRBD1 (5 bases). Trimming took 4 bases from V and 7 from J, leaving 15 bases between them. The CDR3 has 14 amino acids. Per the germline V gene, CDR1 is SGHRS and CDR2 is YFSETQ.

The chain combines TRBV20-1 with TRBJ2-3; D is ambiguous. From germline, CDR1 is DFQATT and CDR2 SNEGSKA (reference sequence). V was pared by 2 bases and J by 6 bases, with 6 bases between. The CDR3 has 11 amino acids. The CDR3 sequence: CSARPQDTQYF. CDR3 coding DNA: TGCAGTGCTAGACCACAGGATACGCAGTATTTT.

This clone was counted between two and nine times. The chain has TRBV4-1 and TRBJ1-1, with a possible D match to TRBD1 (6 bases). V lost 2 bases to trimming and J lost 0 bases, with 16 bases between them. Germline V gene sequence: CDR1 MGHRA, CDR2 YSYEKL. The CDR3 has 17 residues. CDR3 nucleotides: TGCGCCAGCAGCCAATACCGACAGGTGAACATGAACACTGAAGCTTTCTTT. Translated: CASSQYRQVNMNTEAFF.

This rearrangement joins TRBV6-5 to TRBJ1-3; tentative D call: TRBD1 (5 bases). The CDR3 consists of 14 residues. Germline CDR1 is MNHEY and CDR2 is SVGAGI. V was pared by 8 bases and J by 0 bases, with 11 bases between. The CDR3 DNA follows: TGTGCCAGCGCGGGGGTACTCTCTGGAAACACCATATATTTT. Protein: CASAGVLSGNTIYF.

J is TRBJ2-3 and V is TRBV9, with 7 positions matching TRBD2. V dropped 4 bases and J dropped 0; count of bases not matched to a gene: 5. This CDR3 is built from 15 residues. Germline loops: CDR1 SGDLS, CDR2 YYNGEE. This chain's CDR3 is CASSPPSGSTDTQYF. In DNA form, the CDR3 reads TGTGCCAGCAGCCCCCCTAGCGGTAGCACAGATACGCAGTATTTT.